This passage covers 29 T cell receptor beta chains from one sample sequenced in a study of T-cell memory formation after mild COVID-19. A single record per CDR3 protein comes from TCRdb applying MiXCR to the 5' RACE reads. The table has a few hundred thousand distinct CDR3 sequences, 8% to 10% seen once; the top ten hold approximately 22%. Sequenced material: PBMCs or a T cell subset sorted from them (not recorded which). These receptors all come from a man aged 18 to 35 who had mild COVID-19 (a few samples of this study predate the infection). Cell type and time point are not known.

This sequence joins TRBV6-5 and TRBJ2-7, with 7 bases identical to TRBD1. J lost 6 bases, V lost 4 bases, and 6 bases had no gene match. The CDR3 sequence is 13 residues long. Germline loops: CDR1 MNHEY, CDR2 SVGAGI. The CDR3 nucleotides read TGTGCCAGCAGTTCCGGGACAGTCGCCGAGCAGTACGTC. Its protein is CASSSGTVAEQYV.

The J gene is TRBJ2-1, the V gene TRBV7-3, with D perhaps TRBD2 (6 bases). Trimming left V 1 base short and J 2 bases short, with 15 bases between. Germline V lookup: CDR1 SGHTA, CDR2 FQGTGA. The CDR3 covers 17 residues. The CDR3 DNA reads TGTGCCAGCAGCTTAAGGGCGGGCGGGGACCCCTACAATGAGCAGTTCTTC. Its protein is CASSLRAGGDPYNEQFF.

The chain employs TRBV7-3 and TRBJ2-1; D possibly corresponds to TRBD1 (6 bases). CDR1 and CDR2 from the germline V gene are SGHTA and FQGTGA. Trimming took 5 bases from V and 7 from J, leaving 9 bases between them. CDR3 length: 12 amino acids. The CDR3 is CASSKQGNEQFF. DNA of the CDR3: TGTGCCAGCAGCAAACAGGGAAATGAGCAGTTCTTC.

This clonotype showed up just a few times. The genes are TRBV29-1 and TRBJ2-7; the D call may be TRBD1 or TRBD2 (5 bases each). The ends were cut back, 3 bases at V and 0 bases at J, with 15 bases in the middle. The CDR3 has 15 residues. In germline, CDR1 is SQVTM, CDR2 ANQGSEA. The CDR3 nucleotides are TGCAGCGTTGAGGGTGTCGGGGCCCACTCCTACGAGCAGTACTTC. Translated: CSVEGVGAHSYEQYF.

The chain joins TRBV2 to TRBJ1-2, with TRBD1 identical over 8 bases. After removal of 3 bases from V and 8 bases from J, the junction contained 11 bases not matched to a gene. This CDR3 spans 15 amino acids. Per germline, CDR1 SNHLY and CDR2 FYNNEI. The CDR3 region is CASSDMSKTGEGYTF. DNA of the CDR3: TGTGCCAGCAGTGATATGAGCAAGACAGGGGAAGGCTACACCTTC.

This clonotype has a count of ten or more. This chain connects TRBV28 to TRBJ2-1; 12 bases are a match to TRBD2. The CDR3 has 19 amino acids. V lost 3 bases and J lost 1; bases outside the gene matches: 10. Germline V CDR1 and CDR2: MDHEN, SYDVKM. DNA for the CDR3: TGTGCCAGCAGTTTTTTGGAACTAGCGGGGGGAACGTCCTACAATGAGCAGTTCTTC. The encoded protein is CASSFLELAGGTSYNEQFF.

This chain joins TRBV12-3 or TRBV12-4 and TRBJ2-7; D possibly matches TRBD1 or TRBD2 (5 bases each). The V gene lost 3 bases and the J gene lost 5 bases, with 8 bases spanning the gap. The CDR3 extends over 12 amino acids. The CDR3 loop is CASSFEGHEQYV. CDR3 nucleotides: TGTGCCAGCAGTTTTGAGGGGCACGAGCAGTACGTC.

The table lists this clonotype with a few counts. This chain connects TRBV7-9 to TRBJ2-1; a weak D match, TRBD2 (6 bases). The CDR3 loop spans 16 amino acids. In germline, CDR1 is SEHNR, CDR2 FQNEAQ (reference sequence). V lost 4 bases to trimming and J lost 0 bases, with 13 bases between them. This chain's CDR3 is CASSWRTTSSYNEQFF. For the CDR3, the DNA is TGTGCCAGCAGCTGGCGGACTACGAGCTCCTACAATGAGCAGTTCTTC.

This clonotype was counted at least ten times. The rearrangement links TRBV5-1 to TRBJ2-5, with D perhaps assigned TRBD1 or TRBD2 (5 bases each). CDR1 is SGHRS and CDR2 is YFSETQ in the germline V gene. Trimming stripped 4 bases from V and 0 bases from J, with 13 bases between. The CDR3 extends over 15 amino acids. Here the CDR3 reads CASSLGEPYQETQYF. The CDR3 DNA follows: TGCGCCAGCAGCCTGGGGGAGCCGTACCAAGAGACCCAGTACTTC. Full variable domain (rest looked up from reference TRBV5-1 and TRBJ2-5): KAGVTQTPRYLIKTRGQQVTLSCSPISGHRSVSWYQQTPGQGLQFLFEYFSETQRNKGNFPGRFSGRQFSNSRSEMNVSTLELGDSALYLCASSLGEPYQETQYFGPGTRLLVL.

This clonotype was picked up many times. One base away lies a much larger clone, so this may be a sequencing read error. The chain has TRBV6-1 and TRBJ2-5, with TRBD2 matching 11 bases. The CDR3 spans 15 residues. CDR1 and CDR2 (germline): MNHNS, SASEGT. After removal of 3 bases from V and 4 bases from J, the junction contained 4 bases not matched to a gene. The CDR3 spells CASSDLAGGPETQYF. The CDR3 nucleotides read TGTGCCAGCAGTGATTTAGCGGGGGGGCCAGAGACCCAGTACTTC.

This clonotype was seen repeatedly, ten times or more. The chain employs TRBV10-3 and TRBJ2-1; 15 bases are a match to TRBD2. The germline V gene encodes CDR1 ENHRY and CDR2 SYGVKD. The CDR3 is 15 amino acids. V gave up 2 bases and J gave up 15 bases; unmatched junction bases: 8. For the CDR3, the DNA is TGTGCCATCAGTGAGGGTTGGACTAGCGGGGGGGTAGGGTTCTTC. It is translated as CAISEGWTSGGVGFF.

V is TRBV12-3 or TRBV12-4 and J is TRBJ2-1; 10 bases agree with TRBD1. The CDR3 length is 15 residues. V gave up 6 bases and J gave up 4 bases; unmatched junction bases: 6. CDR3 DNA: TGTGCCAGCAGGCCGGGACAGGGGCCATACAATGAGCAGTTCTTC. Translated: CASRPGQGPYNEQFF.

The chain has TRBV6-5 and TRBJ1-5, with D maybe TRBD1 (6 bases). There are 14 residues in the CDR3. Germline assignment: CDR1 MNHEY and CDR2 SVGAGI. V was pared by 4 bases and J by 3 bases, with 10 bases between. CDR3 in DNA: TGTGCCAGCAGTTCGACAGGACCCAATCAGCCCCAGCATTTT. It encodes CASSSTGPNQPQHF.

This clonotype turned up a few times. The rearrangement joins TRBV7-3 to TRBJ2-2; D possibly corresponds to TRBD2 (5 bases). The V end was cut by 6 bases, the J end by 3 bases, with 5 bases between. The CDR3 loop spans 12 amino acids. Germline CDR1 reads SGHTA; CDR2 reads FQGTGA. The CDR3 DNA reads TGTGCCAGCAGAGCGGACACCGGGGAGCTGTTTTTT. Amino acid sequence: CASRADTGELFF.

This clonotype occurred many times. The CDR3 nucleotides are TGTGCCAGCAGTCGGACTAGCGGGGCCCAAGAGACCCAGTACTTC. Protein product: CASSRTSGAQETQYF. The chain uses TRBV6-4 and TRBJ2-5; 12 bases map to TRBD2. Germline loops: CDR1 MRHNA, CDR2 SNTAGT. V trimming: 5 bases; J trimming: 1 base; junction bases outside the gene matches: 2. The CDR3 extends over 15 amino acids.

This clonotype was seen at least ten times. The chain joins TRBV4-1 to TRBJ2-7, with 8 bases matching TRBD1. Germline lookup yields CDR1 MGHRA and CDR2 YSYEKL. The length of the CDR3 is 15 residues. J was trimmed by 4 bases and V by 4 bases; bases with no gene match: 9. The CDR3 spells CASSPQRDRYYEQYF. CDR3 DNA: TGCGCCAGCAGCCCCCAACGGGACAGGTATTACGAGCAGTACTTC.

Many counts were recorded for this clonotype. The J gene is TRBJ2-3, the V gene TRBV9, with 11 bases lining up with TRBD2. From germline, CDR1 is SGDLS and CDR2 YYNGEE. V lost 4 bases to trimming and J lost 4 bases; unmatched junction nucleotides: 5. This CDR3 comprises 15 residues. The CDR3 protein is CASSTGTSGADTQYF. The CDR3 coding sequence is TGTGCCAGCAGCACCGGGACTAGCGGCGCAGATACGCAGTATTTT.

This clonotype was found many times. The chain recombines TRBV7-9 with TRBJ2-1, with D unresolved. The CDR3 has 11 amino acids. V lost 1 base and J 9 bases, leaving 4 bases between the germline ends. Germline V gene lookup returns CDR1 SEHNR and CDR2 FQNEAQ (reference sequence). Written as DNA, the CDR3 is TGTGCCAGCAGCTTAGACAGTGAGCAGTTCTTC. Protein sequence: CASSLDSEQFF.

The chain has TRBV6-6 and TRBJ2-2; perhaps TRBD1 as D (5 bases). Between the trimmed V and J ends, which lost 7 bases and 8 bases, there was a span of 11 bases. The germline gives CDR1 MNHNY, CDR2 SVGAGI (reference sequence). The CDR3 sequence is 12 residues long. CDR3: CASNLQGGELFF. The DNA of the CDR3 is TGTGCCAGCAACCTCCAGGGAGGGGAGCTGTTTTTT.

This clonotype occurred a few times. This rearrangement joins TRBV9 to TRBJ2-5; TRBD1 or TRBD2 may be the D gene (6 bases each). Trimming took 3 bases from V and 5 from J, leaving 17 bases between them. The CDR3 sequence is 15 residues long. Germline CDR1 reads SGDLS; CDR2 reads YYNGEE. The CDR3 DNA follows: TGTGCCAGCAGCGGAGTGTCGGGGGCGGGGGAGACCCAGTACTTC. This sequence encodes CASSGVSGAGETQYF.

The table lists this clonotype with a few counts. The rearrangement uses TRBV12-3 or TRBV12-4 and TRBJ2-1; 7 bases fit TRBD2. This CDR3 is built from 14 residues. V shed 2 bases and J 4 bases; nucleotides not matched to a gene: 2. In DNA form, the CDR3 reads TGTGCCAGCAGTTTACAGCGGGGTTACAATGAGCAGTTCTTC. Protein sequence: CASSLQRGYNEQFF.

This clonotype appeared a few times. The chain links TRBV7-2 to TRBJ1-6; D ambiguous. The CDR3 spans 15 residues. Looked up from germline, CDR1 is SGHTA and CDR2 is FQGNSA. Trimming left V 3 bases short and J 0 bases short, with 6 bases between. The CDR3 here is CASSFLSSYNSPLHF. In nucleotides, the CDR3 is TGTGCCAGCAGCTTCCTGAGCTCCTATAATTCACCCCTCCACTTT.

This clonotype was seen only a few times. This chain's CDR3 is CASSTDDNEAFF. The CDR3 DNA is TGTGCCAGCAGTACCGACGATAATGAAGCTTTCTTT. This chain uses TRBV12-3 or TRBV12-4 with TRBJ1-1, with no clear D. The CDR3 has 12 amino acids. Trimming removed 5 bases at V and 7 bases at J, with 11 bases between.

The chain links TRBV23-1 to TRBJ2-2; D uncertain. TRBV23-1 is treated as an ORF (open reading frame) with a function not yet certain. The CDR3 runs to 17 residues. Trimming pared 0 bases from V and 6 bases from J, leaving 17 bases between. The CDR3 loop reads CASSQSSHPGSPGELFF. CDR3 sequence (DNA): TGCGCCAGCAGTCAATCTAGCCATCCCGGTAGTCCCGGGGAGCTGTTTTTT.

This chain connects TRBV6-1 to TRBJ1-5; 8 bases are shared with TRBD1. The junction had 7 bases not matched to a gene; V was cut back by 5 bases and J by 10 bases. Germline values: CDR1 MNHNS, CDR2 SASEGT. The CDR3 length is 13 residues. The CDR3 bases are TGTGCCAGCAGTCTCCGGACAGGGAACCCCCAGCATTTT. This translates into CASSLRTGNPQHF.

This sequence joins TRBV3-1 and TRBJ1-1; D may be TRBD1 (6 bases). The V and J ends lost 7 bases and 2 bases respectively, with 14 bases between them. Looked up from germline, CDR1 is LGHDT and CDR2 is YNNKEL (reference sequence). The CDR3 extends over 14 amino acids. CDR3 sequence (DNA): TGTGCCAGCACCCTAGGGGGGTCCAACACTGAAGCTTTCTTT. Residues: CASTLGGSNTEAFF.

This clonotype was observed a few times. In DNA form, the CDR3 reads TGCGCCAGCAGCTTGGGAGACAGGTTTGAAGCTTTCTTT. Translated: CASSLGDRFEAFF. The chain links TRBV5-1 to TRBJ1-1; D is possibly TRBD1 (6 bases). CDR1 is SGHRS and CDR2 is YFSETQ in the germline V gene. This CDR3 contains 13 residues. Deletions cut 0 bases from V and 7 bases from J, with 10 bases between.

This clonotype was counted only a few times. The chain has TRBV7-9 and TRBJ2-5, with D possibly being TRBD1 (5 bases). The CDR3 loop spans 16 amino acids. Trimming shortened V by 3 bases and J by 0 bases, and 14 bases separated the two germline ends. Per the germline V gene, CDR1 is SEHNR and CDR2 is FQNEAQ (reference sequence). CDR3 nucleotide sequence: TGTGCCAGCAGCTTCCCGGCAGGGTATAACCAAGAGACCCAGTACTTC. It translates to CASSFPAGYNQETQYF.

The V and J genes are TRBV5-1 and TRBJ1-2, with a weak D call TRBD1 (6 bases). V was pared by 4 bases and J by 8 bases, with 15 bases between. CDR3 length: 13 amino acids. Germline assignment: CDR1 SGHRS and CDR2 YFSETQ. The CDR3 nucleotides are TGCGCCAGCAGCATAACAGGGTCCCTGGGCTACACCTTC. This translates into CASSITGSLGYTF.